A selection of T cell receptor beta chains follows, all from one sample in a study of control samples from healthy donors and cancer patients. Measured with immunoSEQ multiplex PCR; TCRdb has only the in-frame clones, and not every one. The sample holds 60,000 to 75,000 clones; around 87% are singletons and the top ten take 2% to 2.5%. Input material: PBMCs. The receptors derive from a woman aged 45-60 years with head and neck cancer. The CDR3 runs from the conserved cysteine through the conserved F or W. Fields, in order: J gene, D gene, clone size, V gene, CDR3 DNA, CDR3 protein. The D gene is left open where the match is weak. Size is stated for part of the rows, as once, few or many counts, or as a class when the clone is expanded.

TRBJ1-4 NA NA TRBV5-1 TGCGCCAGCAGCTTGAGTTTGGACGAAAAACTGTTTTTT CASSLSLDEKLFF
TRBJ2-1 NA NA TRBV10-3 TGTGCCATCAGTGAGAGGTCGAATGAGCAGTTCTTC CAISERSNEQFF
TRBJ2-2 TRBD1 NA TRBV5-1 TGCGCCAGCGGGTCTGGGACAGGGAGCACCGGGGAGCTGTTTTTT CASGSGTGSTGELFF
TRBJ1-5 TRBD1 NA TRBV5-8 TGTGCCAGCAGCTCCGAGGGGGCTGGCAATCAGCCCCAGCATTTT CASSSEGAGNQPQHF
TRBJ1-6 TRBD1 NA TRBV2 TGTGCCAGCAGCCCACAAGGGGGCCAGGGTAATTCACCCCTCCACTTT CASSPQGGQGNSPLHF
TRBJ1-3 NA NA TRBV5-1 TGCGCCAGCAGCTTCGATAACTCTGGAAACACCATATATTTT CASSFDNSGNTIYF
TRBJ1-1 NA once TRBV30 TGTGCCTCAATTTCAGGACTCAGAGGAGCTTTCTTT CASISGLRGAFF
TRBJ2-3 TRBD1 NA TRBV19 TGTGCCAGTAGTAATCCGGCGACAGGGGATGGAGATACGCAGTATTTT CASSNPATGDGDTQYF
TRBJ2-1 NA NA TRBV6-5 TGTGCCAGCGGGGTGGTCAATGAGCAGTTCTTC CASGVVNEQFF
TRBJ2-2 NA NA TRBV2 TGTGCCAGCGCCCTAGCGAACACCGGGGAGCTGTTTTTT CASALANTGELFF
TRBJ2-1 NA NA TRBV2 TGTGCCAGCAGTGAAAAGCAGTTCTTC CASSEKQFF
TRBJ2-1 TRBD2 NA TRBV28 TGTGCCAGCAGCCCAACTCCCCGGGCTAGCGGGGGGCGGGTTGAGCAGTTCTTC CASSPTPRASGGRVEQFF
TRBJ1-1 NA NA TRBV12-3/TRBV12-4 TGTGCCAGCAGCCCGACCCCTCCCACTGAAGCTTTCTTT CASSPTPPTEAFF
TRBJ1-5 TRBD1 few TRBV7-9 TGTGCCAGCAGCTCAACAGGGGGAGTTCAGCCCCAGCATTTT CASSSTGGVQPQHF
TRBJ1-3 NA few TRBV15 TGTGCCACCAGCAGAGGGGGGGAAAGATCTGGAAACACCATATATTTT CATSRGGERSGNTIYF
TRBJ1-2 TRBD1 NA TRBV10-3 TGTGCCACCCGGGACAGGGGCAACTATGGCTACACCTTC CATRDRGNYGYTF
TRBJ1-4 TRBD1 NA TRBV6-2/TRBV6-3 TGTGCCAGCAGTTACCCGGGACAGGGGAAGGAAAAACTGTTTTTT CASSYPGQGKEKLFF
TRBJ1-1 NA NA TRBV18 TGTGCCAGCTCACCAAGGGCACAGGCTCTGAACACTGAAGCTTTCTTT CASSPRAQALNTEAFF
TRBJ1-6 NA NA TRBV28 TGTGCCAGCAGGGACGGTAGTAATTCACCCCTCCACTTT CASRDGSNSPLHF
TRBJ2-1 TRBD2 NA TRBV14 TGTGCCAGCAGCCAAGTGGGCGGGGGCTACAATGAGCAGTTCTTC CASSQVGGGYNEQFF
TRBJ1-1 NA NA TRBV6-5 TGTGCCAGCAGGGCTAACCTGGACACTGAAGCTTTCTTT CASRANLDTEAFF
TRBJ2-7 NA NA TRBV21-1 TGTGCCAGCAGCATCACGAACCGAGGCCCCGCCGGGACAGGTTCCTCCTACGAGCAGTACTTC CASSITNRGPAGTGSSYEQYF
TRBJ1-4 NA NA TRBV6-1 TGTGCCAGCAGTGAATTGAGGGGGGGCGTGGAGGAAAAACTGTTTTTT CASSELRGGVEEKLFF
TRBJ2-3 NA NA TRBV6-2/TRBV6-3 TGTGCCAGCAGTTACTCGACTAATGGAGATACGCAGTATTTT CASSYSTNGDTQYF
TRBJ2-7 NA NA TRBV2 TGTGCCAGCAGTGAAGCCCAAGGGGGGGGACCCCACTTC CASSEAQGGGPHF
TRBJ1-2 NA NA TRBV28 TGTGCCAGCAACCAAGGGACATCCTCTGGTGGCTACACCTTC CASNQGTSSGGYTF